This T cell receptor (beta chain) was sequenced for a study of beta chain features in type 1 diabetes (dated by TCRdb to the late 2010s). Background on the whole study: Mean age, gender distribution, total cell number and subset yield were not different between patients and healthy donors. A total of some 100,000,000 sorted cells were examined across all samples, and a strong correlation was observed between cell number per subset and RNA yield. In the study, recently diagnosed type 1 diabetes patients and matched healthy donors were compared on the TCRB repertoires of their sorted circulating CD4+ T cell subsets. Whereas all 28 donors provided naive and central memory subsets, regulatory and stem cell-like memory subsets were isolated from just 8 patients and roughly 8 healthy donors. Findings and caveats that apply to the study as a whole: HLA sub-analyses involved small numbers of individuals, so any influence of HLA type on TCRB rearrangement remained unresolved. Because cDNA was sequenced instead of genomic DNA, highly expressing activated cells could be over-represented, though the groups showed no difference in activation or CD3 levels. Naive, central memory and regulatory TCRB repertoires appeared to be more alike among patients than among healthy donors. A moderate but significant shortening of TCRB CDR3 length was observed in type 1 diabetes patients in all four CD4+ subsets. PCR might favor shorter templates, but patient and control samples were amplified and corrected together, so any skew would affect both groups equally. At VDJ recombination sites, type 1 diabetes patients had fewer insertions and more deleted nucleotides, which implies abnormalities in thymic rearrangement.

At least ten counts were recorded for this clone. Its antigen is not yet known. The sample holds no much larger clone one base away, and base qualities are not on file. Each donor gave one peripheral blood draw, averaging approximately 0.12 L, which was collected into heparinised tubes. Using a panel that included CD45RO, CCR7, CD25, CD127, CD95 and CD27, naive, central memory, regulatory and stem cell-like memory CD4+ T cells were sorted on a BD FACSAria II. Purity was above 95% for every sorted population. PBMCs were separated immediately by Lymphoprep density gradient centrifugation and were stained directly, without being cultured. Samples were stained and sorted in pairs, with one healthy donor and one patient per experiment, so that batch effects were minimized. The CDR3 numbers 15 residues from cysteine through phenylalanine. Only the CDR3 DNA stays, 45 bases, in frame from base 1. From the germline V gene, CDR1 is MDHEN and CDR2 is SYDVKM. Trimming costs V 3 bases and J 0 bases, and their ends lie 11 bases apart.

The entire amount of isolated RNA was reverse transcribed using the High Capacity cDNA Reverse Transcription Kit, so the sequenced TCRB transcripts were expressed ones. Deep immunoSEQ sequencing was applied to naive, central memory and regulatory T cell samples, giving an average of about 3.8 million total reads per sample. Sorted cells were lysed in RLT buffer and RNA was extracted with DNase-treated RNeasy Micro or Mini kits, depending on cell number. To prevent cross-contamination, every cell subset was processed on its own, while patient and healthy donor samples were processed together. TCRB sequences were amplified from cDNA with the immunoSEQ multiplex PCR, producing 87-bp fragments spanning the CDR3 region. Sequencing of the amplicons was performed on the Illumina HiSeq platform. Processing in the source paper ran as follows. PCR bias was corrected computationally using synthetic template baselines, and reads within Hamming distance 2 were collapsed, with unmergeable singletons discarded. Reads were aligned to IMGT to assign V, D and J genes, CDR3 length, and insertions or deletions at six rearrangement sites. Clonotype counts were normalized to sorted cell number within each subset before computing true diversity and Gini coefficients with the tcR R package. The overlap coefficient, calculated on TCRB nucleotide sequences, was used to quantify repertoire sharing. In TCRdb, the immuneACCESS table is reduced to in-frame sequences with V and J assigned. These tables do not hold every clone; where another copy was compared, an unresolved V gene accounts for under half, and the others remain unexplained. V, J and clone size derive from that table, while D and trimming were established from the DNA sequence. This sample comprises about 340,000 clones, 9.3% of them detected only once. The ten largest clones take up roughly 1% of the sample.

The sequenced sample was central memory CD4+ T cells from blood. The chain joins TRBV28 to TRBJ1-2, with a weak D call of TRBD1 (5 bases match). This sequence originates from a man aged 25-40 years with type 1 diabetes. The nucleotide sequence reads TGTGCCAGCAGTTTCCCCGGGACGCCTAACTATGGCTACACCTTC. It is translated as CASSFPGTPNYGYTF.